The 10 T cell receptor beta chains below come from one sample, sequenced in a study of T and B cells in COVID-19 patients. TRB rearrangements were amplified by multiplex PCR with BIOMED2 TRB-A/B primers. One entry per CDR3 protein, called by TCRdb with MiXCR from the multiplex PCR reads. The data show over 8,000 distinct CDR3 sequences, about 36% seen once. From blood, about 250-500 ng of genomic DNA served as TRB template. The sequencing input was blood. Receptor source: a human donor with active COVID-19.

The chain combines TRBV18 with TRBJ1-4; no reliable D call. V dropped 4 bases and J dropped 0 bases, with 12 bases sitting between them. Germline V lookup: CDR1 KGHSH, CDR2 LQKENI. This CDR3 has 16 amino acids. The CDR3 DNA is TGTGCCAGCTCACTTTTACAGCCTTCAACTAATGAAAAACTGTTTTTT. Its protein is CASSLLQPSTNEKLFF.

This clonotype is labeled medium-sized. V gene TRBV6-5 combines with J gene TRBJ2-2, with a weak D call TRBD1 (5 bases). V shed 3 bases and J shed 4 bases, with 9 bases lying between them. In germline, CDR1 is MNHEY, CDR2 SVGAGI. This CDR3 region has 14 residues. CDR3 in DNA: TGTGCCAGCAGTTATGACAGTGGCACCGGGGAGCTGTTTTTT. Translated, it gives CASSYDSGTGELFF.

By share, this clonotype counts as medium-sized. J is TRBJ2-7 and V is TRBV11-3; TRBD2 aligns across 9 bases. This CDR3 is 16 amino acids long. Per the germline V gene, CDR1 is SGHNT and CDR2 is YENEEA. With V trimmed by 2 bases and J by 6 bases, 11 bases remained unmatched. The CDR3 bases are TGTGCCAGCAGCTTAACGGGCGGGAGGGCGTCGCGCGAGCAGTACTTC. It is translated as CASSLTGGRASREQYF.

The chain carries TRBV7-2 and TRBJ2-1; 8 nucleotides align to TRBD2. Trimming at V came to 4 bases and at J to 0 bases, leaving 8 bases not matched to a gene. From germline, CDR1 is SGHTA and CDR2 FQGNSA. CDR3 length equals 17 residues. DNA for the CDR3: TGTGCCAGCAGCTCACCTTTTGGGACTAGCTCCTACAATGAGCAGTTCTTC. Translated, it gives CASSSPFGTSSYNEQFF.

This rearrangement joins TRBV12-3 or TRBV12-4 to TRBJ2-6; D possibly uses TRBD1 or TRBD2 (5 bases each). The V end was cut by 0 bases, the J end by 0 bases, with 27 bases between. The CDR3 runs to 23 residues. The chain's CDR3 is CASSLAFWGFGDGQSSGANVLTF. The CDR3 region has the DNA TGTGCCAGCAGTTTAGCGTTCTGGGGGTTTGGGGACGGCCAATCCTCTGGGGCCAACGTCCTGACTTTC.

The V and J genes are TRBV5-1 and TRBJ2-1; D call uncertain. Trimming left V 0 bases short and J 6 bases short, with 7 bases between. The germline V gene encodes CDR1 SGHRS and CDR2 YFSETQ. This CDR3 has 13 residues. In nucleotides, the CDR3 is TGCGCCAGCAGCTTGGGCAGCCCCAATGAGCAGTTCTTC. Residues: CASSLGSPNEQFF.

Within the sample, this clonotype is medium-sized. The chain has TRBV19 and TRBJ2-3, with 8 positions matching TRBD1. V shed 5 bases, J shed 1 base, and the junction held 2 bases outside the gene matches. This CDR3 contains 14 residues. Germline V gives CDR1 LNHDA, CDR2 SQIVND (reference sequence). CDR3 residues: CASSLTGGTDTQYF. For the CDR3, the DNA is TGTGCCAGTAGTTTGACAGGGGGCACAGATACGCAGTATTTT.

The chain employs TRBV6-1 and TRBJ1-1, with D maybe TRBD1 (5 bases). The CDR3 has 13 residues. V was pared by 3 bases and J by 1 base, with 6 bases between. CDR1 and CDR2 (germline): MNHNS, SASEGT. Here the CDR3 reads CASSEGRNTEAFF. CDR3 in DNA: TGTGCCAGCAGTGAGGGGCGGAACACTGAAGCTTTCTTT.

The rearrangement joins TRBV5-6 to TRBJ1-2, with TRBD1 as a possible D gene (6 bases). The V gene's germline CDR1 is SGHDT and CDR2 YYEEEE. This CDR3 comprises 14 residues. The V end was cut by 4 bases, the J end by 4 bases, with 14 bases between. Here the CDR3 reads CASSETGRRYGYTF. CDR3 nucleotides: TGTGCCAGCAGCGAGACAGGCCGCCGCTATGGCTACACCTTC.

This clonotype occurred a few times. This chain's CDR3 is CASSPDGPSWEQYF. CDR3 in DNA: TGTGCCAGCAGCCCGGACGGCCCTTCTTGGGAGCAGTACTTC. The chain employs TRBV12-3 or TRBV12-4 and TRBJ2-7, with D hard to call. The CDR3 totals 14 residues. V lost 6 bases, J lost 7 bases, and 19 bases lay in between.